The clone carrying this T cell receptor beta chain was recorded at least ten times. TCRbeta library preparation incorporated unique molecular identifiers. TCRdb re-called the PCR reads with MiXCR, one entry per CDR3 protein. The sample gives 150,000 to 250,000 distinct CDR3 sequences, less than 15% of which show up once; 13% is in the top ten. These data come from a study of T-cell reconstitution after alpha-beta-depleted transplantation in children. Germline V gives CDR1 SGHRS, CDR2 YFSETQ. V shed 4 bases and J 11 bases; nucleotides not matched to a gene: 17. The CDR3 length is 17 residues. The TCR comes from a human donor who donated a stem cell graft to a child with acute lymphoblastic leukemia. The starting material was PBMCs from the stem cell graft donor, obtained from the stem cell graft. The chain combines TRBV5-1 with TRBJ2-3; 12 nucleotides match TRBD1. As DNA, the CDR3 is TGCGCCAGCAGCAAAACGGGACAGGGGGCGCGTCCGTTTGGGCAGTATTTT. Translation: CASSKTGQGARPFGQYF.